This T cell receptor beta chain was identified in a study of control samples from healthy donors and cancer patients. TCRdb's table, derived via immunoSEQ multiplex PCR, lists solely in-frame clones and lacks some. The data show 170,000 or so clones, roughly 94% seen once. This CDR3 has 12 amino acids. The V end lost 5 bases, the J end lost 7 bases, and 9 bases lay between the germline ends. Germline-derived CDR1 and CDR2 are SGHTA and FQGNSA. The specimen sequenced was blood. This rearrangement joins TRBV7-2 to TRBJ1-5, with D possibly TRBD1 on 5 matching bases. This TCR was sampled from a woman aged 40 to 50 in good health. CDR3 amino acids: CASSGGVQPQHF. CDR3 nucleotide sequence: TGTGCCAGCAGCGGGGGAGTCCAGCCCCAGCATTTT.